A single sample is the source of the 6 T cell receptor beta chains below, sequenced in a study of T-cell memory formation after mild COVID-19. TCRdb ran MiXCR on the 5' RACE reads and lists one entry per CDR3 protein. Of about 290,000 distinct CDR3 sequences in the sample, around a sixth were seen once. The sample comprised PBMCs or a T cell subset sorted from them (not recorded which). These TCRs come from a man between 18 and 29 years old who had mild COVID-19 (a few samples of this study predate the infection). Cell type and time point are not known.

This clonotype was counted a few times. The J gene is TRBJ2-4, the V gene TRBV20-1; the match to TRBD1 covers 10 bases. CDR3 length equals 14 residues. CDR1 DFQATT and CDR2 SNEGSKA come from the germline V gene (reference sequence). Unmatched junction bases numbered 6, after V lost 3 bases and J lost 7 bases. DNA for the CDR3: TGCAGTGCTAGGACCGGGACAGGGGACAACATTCAGTACTTC. Translating it yields CSARTGTGDNIQYF.

The genes are TRBV9 and TRBJ1-2; D call uncertain. Germline V gene sequence: CDR1 SGDLS, CDR2 YYNGEE. The germline V and J ends were trimmed by 0 bases and 8 bases, with 14 bases remaining between them. The CDR3 is 14 residues long. In nucleotides, the CDR3 is TGTGCCAGCAGCGTAGATCTGAATCCGAGGGGCTACACCTTC. It translates to CASSVDLNPRGYTF.

In its sample, this clonotype was seen a few times. CDR3 sequence reads: CASSYAGAVETQYF. CDR3 DNA sequence: TGTGCCAGCAGTTATGCAGGGGCAGTGGAGACCCAGTACTTC. The gene calls are TRBV27 and TRBJ2-5, with D possibly being TRBD1 (6 bases). This CDR3 has 14 amino acids. Looked up from germline, CDR1 is MNHEY and CDR2 is SMNVEV (reference sequence). Deletions cut 4 bases from V and 5 bases from J, with 14 bases between.

The chain is built from TRBV30 and TRBJ1-5; the D gene is possibly TRBD1 (6 bases). CDR1 GTSNPN and CDR2 SVGIG come from the germline V gene (reference sequence). CDR3 length: 16 amino acids. V lost 2 bases to trimming and J lost 3 bases, with 17 bases between them. The CDR3 here is CAWSRNRAVANQPQHF. The CDR3 DNA reads TGTGCCTGGAGTAGGAACAGGGCAGTTGCCAATCAGCCCCAGCATTTT.

This clonotype was picked up a small number of times. This chain uses TRBV19 with TRBJ1-1, with D hard to call. The length of the CDR3 is 12 residues. Germline CDR1 and CDR2: LNHDA and SQIVND (reference sequence). Trimming removed 7 bases from V and 4 bases from J, with 10 bases in between. CDR3 DNA: TGTGCCAGTAAGTACCCCAGCACTGAAGCTTTCTTT. Amino acids: CASKYPSTEAFF. The whole variable domain, remainder taken from reference TRBV19 and TRBJ1-1, is DGGITQSPKYLFRKEGQNVTLSCEQNLNHDAMYWYRQDPGQGLRLIYYSQIVNDFQKGDIAEGYSVSREKKESFPLTVTSAQKNPTAFYLCASKYPSTEAFFGQGTRLTVV.

The chain links TRBV29-1 to TRBJ2-5; 10 bases align to TRBD1. Germline V gene lookup returns CDR1 SQVTM and CDR2 ANQGSEA. J gave up 5 bases and V 5 bases, and 5 bases lay outside the gene matches. The CDR3 length is 13 residues. CDR3 sequence: CSVMTGGSETQYF. The CDR3 bases are TGCAGCGTTATGACAGGGGGCTCGGAGACCCAGTACTTC.